The entry below gives a single T cell receptor beta chain sequence along with its context. Its antigen is currently unknown. This record comes from a study of Ad26.COV2.S vaccination and SARS-CoV-2 variants. Points from the study as a whole: Those who received the vaccine showed greater spike-specific TCR breadth than those given placebo. Total T cell responses, in the TCR breadth and depth analyses, may have been underestimated.

The treatment denotes: some 20 received Ad26.COV2.S at low or high dose, single or two shots; about 5 received placebo; per-sample allocation not given. Samples came from day 63 after the first vaccine or placebo injection. Boston provided a donor who was an adult aged 18-55 years. The shot given was an Ad26 vector that makes Wuhan-strain SARS-CoV-2 spike. This CDR3 contains 15 residues. Germline V gene sequence: CDR1 MDHEN, CDR2 SYDVKM. Trimming at V came to 6 bases and at J to 4 bases, leaving 9 bases not matched to a gene. The repertoire was sequenced with immunoSEQ multiplex PCR; TCRdb's copy has only in-frame clones and lacks some. This table holds some 290,000 clones, about 82% found once.

Material: peripheral blood, obtained in a trial of Ad26.COV2.S vaccine versus placebo. This rearrangement joins TRBV28 to TRBJ1-5, with TRBD1 identical over 7 bases. The TCR originated in a person between 18 and 59 years old who received the Ad26.COV2.S COVID-19 vaccine or a placebo. The CDR3, as DNA: TGTGCCAGCAGGTGGAGGGACAGTTGGAATCAGCCCCAGCATTTT. This sequence encodes CASRWRDSWNQPQHF.